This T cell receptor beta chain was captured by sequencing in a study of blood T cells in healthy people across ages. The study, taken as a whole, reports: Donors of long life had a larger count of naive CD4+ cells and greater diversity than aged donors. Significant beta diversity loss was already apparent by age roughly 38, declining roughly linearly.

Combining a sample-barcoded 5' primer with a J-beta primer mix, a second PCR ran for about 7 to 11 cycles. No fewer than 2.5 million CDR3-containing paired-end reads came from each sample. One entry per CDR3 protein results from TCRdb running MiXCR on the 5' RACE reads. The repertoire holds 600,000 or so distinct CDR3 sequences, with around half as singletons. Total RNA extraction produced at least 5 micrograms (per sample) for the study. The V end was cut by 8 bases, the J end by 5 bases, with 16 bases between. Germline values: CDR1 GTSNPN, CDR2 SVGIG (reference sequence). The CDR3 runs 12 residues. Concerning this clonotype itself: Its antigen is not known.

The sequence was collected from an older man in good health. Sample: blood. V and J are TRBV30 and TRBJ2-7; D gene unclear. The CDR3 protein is CAGNQWFHEQYF. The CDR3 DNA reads TGTGCCGGGAACCAGTGGTTCCACGAGCAGTACTTC. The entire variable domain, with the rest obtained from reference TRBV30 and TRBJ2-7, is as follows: SQTIHQWPATLVQPVGSPLSLECTVEGTSNPNLYWYRQAAGRGLQLLFYSVGIGQISSEVPQNLSASRPQDRQFILSSKKLLLSDSGFYLCAGNQWFHEQYFGPGTRLTVT.